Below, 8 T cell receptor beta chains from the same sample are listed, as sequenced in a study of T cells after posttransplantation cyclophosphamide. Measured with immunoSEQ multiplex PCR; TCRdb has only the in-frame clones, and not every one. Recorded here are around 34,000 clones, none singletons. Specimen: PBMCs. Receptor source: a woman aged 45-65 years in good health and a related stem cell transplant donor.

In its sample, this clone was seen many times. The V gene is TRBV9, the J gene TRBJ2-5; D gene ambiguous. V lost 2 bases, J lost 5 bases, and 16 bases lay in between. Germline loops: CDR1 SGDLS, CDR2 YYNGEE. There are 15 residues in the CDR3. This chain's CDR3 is CASSVSPVSMETQYF. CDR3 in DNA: TGTGCCAGCAGCGTCTCCCCAGTTTCGATGGAGACCCAGTACTTC.

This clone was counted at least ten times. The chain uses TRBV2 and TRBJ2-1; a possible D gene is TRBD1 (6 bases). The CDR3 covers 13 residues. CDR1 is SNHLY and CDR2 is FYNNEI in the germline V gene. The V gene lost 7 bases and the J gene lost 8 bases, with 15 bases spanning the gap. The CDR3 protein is CASIEQGPHEQFF. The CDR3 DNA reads TGTGCCAGCATAGAACAGGGTCCGCATGAGCAGTTCTTC.

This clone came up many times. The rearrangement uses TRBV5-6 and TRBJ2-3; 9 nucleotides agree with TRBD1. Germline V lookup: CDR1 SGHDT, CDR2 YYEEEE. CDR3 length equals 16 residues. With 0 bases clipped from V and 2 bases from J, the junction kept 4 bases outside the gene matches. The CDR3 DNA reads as TGTGCCAGCAGCTTGGTCGGACAGGGGTTCACAGATACGCAGTATTTT. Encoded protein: CASSLVGQGFTDTQYF. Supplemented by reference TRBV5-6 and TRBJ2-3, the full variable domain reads DAGVTQSPTHLIKTRGQQVTLRCSPKSGHDTVSWYQQALGQGPQFIFQYYEEEERQRGNFPDRFSGHQFPNYSSELNVNALLLGDSALYLCASSLVGQGFTDTQYFGPGTRLTVL.

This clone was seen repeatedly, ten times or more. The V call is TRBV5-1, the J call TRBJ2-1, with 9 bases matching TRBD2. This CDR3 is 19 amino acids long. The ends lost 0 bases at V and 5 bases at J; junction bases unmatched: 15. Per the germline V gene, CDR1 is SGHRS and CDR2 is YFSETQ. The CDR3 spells CASSLDPRRLAGENNEQFF. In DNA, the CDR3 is TGCGCCAGCAGCTTGGATCCCCGAAGGTTAGCGGGAGAGAACAATGAGCAGTTCTTC.

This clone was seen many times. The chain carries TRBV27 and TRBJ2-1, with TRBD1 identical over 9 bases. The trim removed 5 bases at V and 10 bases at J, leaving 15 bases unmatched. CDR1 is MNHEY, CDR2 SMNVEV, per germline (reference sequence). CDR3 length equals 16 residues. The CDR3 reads CASSPSPGTGSPEQFF. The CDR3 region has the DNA TGTGCCAGCAGTCCATCCCCCGGGACAGGGTCTCCGGAGCAGTTCTTC.

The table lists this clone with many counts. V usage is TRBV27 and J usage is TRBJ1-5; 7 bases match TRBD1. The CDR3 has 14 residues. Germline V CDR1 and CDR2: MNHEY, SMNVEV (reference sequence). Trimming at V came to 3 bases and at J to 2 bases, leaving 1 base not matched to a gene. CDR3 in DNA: TGTGCCAGCAGTTTCACAGGGGGCAATCAGCCCCAGCATTTT. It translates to CASSFTGGNQPQHF.

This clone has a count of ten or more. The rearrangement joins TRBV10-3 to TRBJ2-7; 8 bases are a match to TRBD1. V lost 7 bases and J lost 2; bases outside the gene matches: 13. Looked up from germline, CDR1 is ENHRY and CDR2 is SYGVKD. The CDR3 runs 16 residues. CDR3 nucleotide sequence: TGTGCCATCAATGATGGTTCCGGGACAGGTACCTACGAGCAGTACTTC. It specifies CAINDGSGTGTYEQYF.

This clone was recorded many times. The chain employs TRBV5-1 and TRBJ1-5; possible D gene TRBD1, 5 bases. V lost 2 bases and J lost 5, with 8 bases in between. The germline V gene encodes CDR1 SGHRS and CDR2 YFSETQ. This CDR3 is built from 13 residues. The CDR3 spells CASSFRADQPQHF. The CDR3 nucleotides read TGCGCCAGCAGCTTCAGGGCCGATCAGCCCCAGCATTTT. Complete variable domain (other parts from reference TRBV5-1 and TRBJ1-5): KAGVTQTPRYLIKTRGQQVTLSCSPISGHRSVSWYQQTPGQGLQFLFEYFSETQRNKGNFPGRFSGRQFSNSRSEMNVSTLELGDSALYLCASSFRADQPQHFGDGTRLSIL.